Listed here are 9 T cell receptor beta chains from one sample, sequenced in a study of PD-1 blockade in classical Hodgkin lymphoma. Documented time point: newly diagnosed, previously untreated cHL patient sample. Using immunoSEQ multiplex PCR, the repertoire was profiled, and TCRdb retains in-frame clones only, with some absent. The sample shows over 60,000 clones, over 90% of them seen only once. Sample: peripheral blood mononuclear cells (PBMCs). Source of these receptors: a human donor with classical Hodgkin lymphoma.

There are a few counts of this clone. The gene calls are TRBV19 and TRBJ2-1, with TRBD2 identical over 8 bases. Looked up from germline, CDR1 is LNHDA and CDR2 is SQIVND (reference sequence). The CDR3 is 17 amino acids. The J segment lost 3 bases and the V segment lost 6 bases, leaving 13 bases of the junction unmatched. DNA of the CDR3: TGTGCCAGTAGCTCCCCGGGGGGGGCCTCCGTCTACAATGAGCAGTTCTTC. This sequence encodes CASSSPGGASVYNEQFF.

The J gene is TRBJ2-3, the V gene TRBV18; no clear D. Germline V gene data show CDR1 as KGHSH and CDR2 as LQKENI. There are 15 residues in the CDR3. Trimming removed 0 bases from V and 0 bases from J, with 7 bases in between. The CDR3 is CASSPPGGSTDTQYF. The DNA of the CDR3 is TGTGCCAGCTCACCACCGGGTGGGAGCACAGATACGCAGTATTTT. Looking up the rest from reference TRBV18 and TRBJ2-3 gives the full variable domain: NAGVMQNPRHLVRRRGQEARLRCSPMKGHSHVYWYRQLPEEGLKFMVYLQKENIIDESGMPKERFSAEFPKEGPSILRIQQVVRGDSAAYFCASSPPGGSTDTQYFGPGTRLTVL.

This chain uses TRBV5-1 with TRBJ2-1; 7 nucleotides align to TRBD2. The CDR3 runs 14 residues. Germline V gives CDR1 SGHRS, CDR2 YFSETQ. With V trimmed by 6 bases and J by 8 bases, 11 bases remained unmatched. CDR3 bases: TGCGCCAGCACCCAGGGCGGGAGTAGAGATGAGCAGTTCTTC. This encodes CASTQGGSRDEQFF. The full variable domain, with the rest looked up from reference TRBV5-1 and TRBJ2-1, is KAGVTQTPRYLIKTRGQQVTLSCSPISGHRSVSWYQQTPGQGLQFLFEYFSETQRNKGNFPGRFSGRQFSNSRSEMNVSTLELGDSALYLCASTQGGSRDEQFFGPGTRLTVL.

The rearrangement links TRBV6-1 to TRBJ2-1; a possible D gene is TRBD1 (7 bases). Trimming removed 6 bases at V and 9 bases at J, with 21 bases between. CDR3 size: 15 residues. Germline CDR1 reads MNHNS; CDR2 reads SASEGT. In nucleotides, the CDR3 is TGTGCCAGCAGGGGGAGGACAGGCCCCTGGGGTGAGCAGTTCTTC. Amino acid sequence: CASRGRTGPWGEQFF.

The chain uses TRBV10-2 and TRBJ2-5; D is perhaps TRBD1 (6 bases). The CDR3 has 12 amino acids. The germline CDR1 and CDR2 sequences are WSHSY and SAAADI. Trimming took 8 bases from V and 1 from J, leaving 8 bases between them. CDR3 DNA: TGCGCCAGCTCAGGGGTCCAAGAGACCCAGTACTTC. Protein product: CASSGVQETQYF.

The chain uses TRBV20-1 and TRBJ2-7; D ambiguous. Between the trimmed V and J ends, which lost 1 base and 5 bases, there was a span of 6 bases. The CDR3 is made up of 11 amino acids. The germline CDR1 and CDR2 sequences are DFQATT and SNEGSKA (reference sequence). CDR3 in DNA: TGCAGTGCTAGAGGAGCCCACGAGCAGTACTTC. Translation gives CSARGAHEQYF.

V gene TRBV7-2 combines with J gene TRBJ2-2; 10 bases align to TRBD2. CDR1 SGHTA and CDR2 FQGNSA come from the germline V gene. Trimming cost V 5 bases and J 4 bases; bases outside gene matches: 7. The CDR3 extends over 16 amino acids. The CDR3 spells CASSPPGLATTGELFF. In DNA form, the CDR3 reads TGTGCCAGCAGCCCGCCGGGACTAGCGACCACCGGGGAGCTGTTTTTT.

V and J are TRBV15 and TRBJ2-5; 10 nucleotides match TRBD2. Trimming at V came to 2 bases and at J to 0 bases, leaving 6 bases not matched to a gene. Per germline, CDR1 LNHNV and CDR2 YYDKDF (reference sequence). The CDR3 runs to 17 residues. Here the CDR3 reads CATSRPRLAGNQETQYF. The CDR3 DNA reads TGTGCCACCAGCAGACCCCGACTAGCGGGCAACCAAGAGACCCAGTACTTC.

This chain joins TRBV4-1 and TRBJ1-1, with D possibly matching TRBD1 (6 bases). V was cut by 2 bases and J by 3 bases, with 13 bases left in between. Germline V gene lookup returns CDR1 MGHRA and CDR2 YSYEKL. The CDR3 spans 15 residues. The DNA of the CDR3 is TGCGCCAGCAGCCAAAAGCAGGACAGTTACACTGAAGCTTTCTTT. Its translation is CASSQKQDSYTEAFF.